This entry is about one T cell receptor beta chain. Its antigen remains unidentified. The data belong to a study of shared clonotypes between healthy human individuals. The CDR3 is 15 amino acids. In germline, CDR1 is KGHSH, CDR2 LQKENI. V shed 2 bases and J shed 1 base, with 11 bases lying between them. The method was immunoSEQ multiplex PCR; TCRdb's version includes in-frame clones alone and lacks a portion of them. The sample lists about 680,000 clones, 92% occurring once. Positively selected for CCR7, the CD45RO-negative cells used as naive CD8 cells excluded terminally differentiated effector memory CD45RA+ cells. Study conclusions and caveats: Relative to their counterparts shared across all four donors, non-shared clonotypes exhibited diminished generation probabilities. Larger estimated richness was generally seen in naive subsets than in memory subsets.

V and J are TRBV18 and TRBJ1-1; D unclear. This TCR came from a man aged 25 to 45 in good health. Sequenced: naive CD8+ T cells sorted from blood. Written as DNA, the CDR3 is TGTGCCAGCTCACCATCGGGGAACGGGAACACTGAAGCTTTCTTT. It specifies CASSPSGNGNTEAFF.